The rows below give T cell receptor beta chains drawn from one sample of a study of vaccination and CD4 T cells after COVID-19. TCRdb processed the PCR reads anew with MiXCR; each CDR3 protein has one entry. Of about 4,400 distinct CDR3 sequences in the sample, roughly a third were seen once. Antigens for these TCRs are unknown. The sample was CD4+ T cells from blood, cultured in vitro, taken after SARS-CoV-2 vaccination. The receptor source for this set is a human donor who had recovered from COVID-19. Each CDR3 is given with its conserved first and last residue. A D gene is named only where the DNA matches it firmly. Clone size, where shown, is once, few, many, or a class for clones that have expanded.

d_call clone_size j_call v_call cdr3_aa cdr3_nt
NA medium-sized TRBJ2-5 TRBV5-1 CASSLGGTSLETQYF TGCGCCAGCAGCTTGGGGGGGACGTCTCTAGAGACCCAGTACTTC
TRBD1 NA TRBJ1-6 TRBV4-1 CASSLGQGANNSPLHF TGCGCCAGCAGCTTGGGACAGGGGGCCAATAATTCACCCCTCCACTTT
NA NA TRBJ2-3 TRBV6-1 CASTDALTDTQYF TGTGCCAGCACTGACGCGCTCACAGATACGCAGTATTTT
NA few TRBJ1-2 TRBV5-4 CASSPGTRDYGYTF TGTGCCAGCAGCCCGGGGACAAGGGACTATGGCTACACCTTC
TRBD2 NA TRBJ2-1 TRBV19 CASTGGRAVNEQFF TGTGCCAGTACGGGCGGGAGGGCCGTTAATGAGCAGTTCTTC
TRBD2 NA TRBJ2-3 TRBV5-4 CASSLDGGDFSTDTQYF TGTGCCAGCAGCTTGGACGGGGGGGATTTTAGCACAGATACGCAGTATTTT
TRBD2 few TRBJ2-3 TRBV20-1 CSAREGTSGRATDTQYF TGCAGTGCTAGAGAGGGAACTAGCGGGAGGGCGACAGATACGCAGTATTTT
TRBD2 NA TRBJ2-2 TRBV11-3 CASSLGGLAGDTGELFF TGTGCCAGCAGCTTAGGGGGGCTAGCGGGAGACACCGGGGAGCTGTTTTTT
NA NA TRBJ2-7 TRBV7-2 CASSLVRSYEQYF TGTGCCAGCAGCTTAGTCAGATCCTACGAGCAGTACTTC
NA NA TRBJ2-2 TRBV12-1 CASSRHTLNTGELFF TGTGCCAGCAGCCGACATACCTTGAACACCGGGGAGCTGTTTTTT
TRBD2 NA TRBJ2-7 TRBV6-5 CASSYSPTSASYEQYF TGTGCCAGCAGTTACTCCCCCACTAGCGCCTCCTACGAGCAGTACTTC
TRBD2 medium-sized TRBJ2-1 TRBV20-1 CSAESGTTRGEQFF TGCAGTGCCGAAAGCGGGACCACCCGGGGAGAGCAGTTCTTC
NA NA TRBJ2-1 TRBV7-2 CASTTFPREYNEQFF TGTGCCAGCACCACCTTCCCGAGGGAATACAATGAGCAGTTCTTC
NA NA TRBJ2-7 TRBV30 CAWRGEQYF TGTGCCTGGAGGGGCGAGCAGTACTTC
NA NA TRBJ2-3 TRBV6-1 CASRPMGTDTQYF TGTGCCAGCAGACCTATGGGCACAGATACGCAGTATTTT
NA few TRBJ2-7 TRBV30 CAWSDPSQGFWKSSYEQYF TGTGCCTGGAGCGACCCCTCCCAGGGGTTTTGGAAGAGCTCCTACGAGCAGTACTTC
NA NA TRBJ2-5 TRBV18 CASSPGGETQYF TGTGCCAGCTCACCGGGCGGGGAGACCCAGTACTTC
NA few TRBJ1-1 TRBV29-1 CSVDRQENTEAFF TGCAGCGTTGATAGACAGGAGAACACTGAAGCTTTCTTT
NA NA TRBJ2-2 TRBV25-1 CASSDPGRGELFF TGTGCCAGCAGTGATCCAGGGCGGGGGGAGCTGTTTTTT
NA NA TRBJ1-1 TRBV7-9 CASSHPPGLTEAFF TGTGCCAGCAGCCATCCCCCAGGGTTAACTGAAGCTTTCTTT
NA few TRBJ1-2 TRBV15 CATSRDRGRYGYTF TGTGCCACCAGCAGAGATCGGGGCCGCTATGGCTACACCTTC
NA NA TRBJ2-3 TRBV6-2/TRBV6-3 CASRATGTDTQYF TGTGCCAGCAGAGCCACAGGGACAGATACGCAGTATTTT
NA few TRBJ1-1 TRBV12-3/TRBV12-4 CASRQIRGNTEAFF TGTGCCAGCAGACAAATCAGGGGGAACACTGAAGCTTTCTTT
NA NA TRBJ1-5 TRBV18 CASSPHSNQPQHF TGTGCCAGCTCACCGCATAGCAATCAGCCCCAGCATTTT
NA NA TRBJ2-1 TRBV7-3 CASSRPGAYNEQFF TGTGCCAGCAGCCGGCCGGGAGCTTACAATGAGCAGTTCTTC
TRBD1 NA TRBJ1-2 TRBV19 CASTSATGGGYGYTF TGTGCCAGTACCTCAGCAACAGGGGGCGGCTATGGCTACACCTTC
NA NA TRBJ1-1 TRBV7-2 CASSLAHRNTEAFF TGTGCCAGCAGCTTAGCACATAGGAACACTGAAGCTTTCTTT
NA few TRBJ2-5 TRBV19 CASSIQETQYF TGTGCCAGTAGTATCCAAGAGACCCAGTACTTC
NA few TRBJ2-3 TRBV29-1 CSVGGLHTDTQYF TGCAGCGTTGGCGGACTTCACACAGATACGCAGTATTTT
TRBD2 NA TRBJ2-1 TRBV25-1 CASSALFTGTSGSREQFF TGTGCCAGCAGTGCCCTATTCACTGGGACTAGCGGGAGTCGTGAGCAGTTCTTC
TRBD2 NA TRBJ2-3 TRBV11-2 CASSVLAGGPDTQYF TGTGCCAGCAGCGTACTAGCGGGGGGCCCAGATACGCAGTATTTT
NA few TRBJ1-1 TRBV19 CASSFTSMNTEAFF TGTGCCAGTAGTTTCACCTCTATGAACACTGAAGCTTTCTTT
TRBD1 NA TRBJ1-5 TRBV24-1 CATSGTGGQPQHF TGTGCCACCAGTGGGACAGGGGGACAGCCCCAGCATTTT
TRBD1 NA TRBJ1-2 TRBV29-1 CSGAGTGDHYGYTF TGCAGCGGGGCCGGGACAGGGGATCACTATGGCTACACCTTC
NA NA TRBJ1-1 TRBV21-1 CASSKAGTGEGTEAFF TGTGCCAGCAGCAAAGCGGGGACAGGGGAGGGCACTGAAGCTTTCTTT
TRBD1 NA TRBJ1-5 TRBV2 CASSERVDRGNQPQHF TGTGCCAGCAGTGAAAGGGTTGACAGGGGAAATCAGCCCCAGCATTTT
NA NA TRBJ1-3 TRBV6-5 CASSYSRTARGGNTIYF TGTGCCAGCAGTTACTCGAGGACAGCCCGTGGGGGAAACACCATATATTTT
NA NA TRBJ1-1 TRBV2 CASSEAGTPNTEAFF TGTGCCAGCAGTGAAGCGGGGACGCCGAACACTGAAGCTTTCTTT
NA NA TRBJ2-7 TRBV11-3 CASSLGHSSYEQYF TGTGCCAGCAGCTTAGGGCACAGCTCCTACGAGCAGTACTTC
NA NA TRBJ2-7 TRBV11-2 CASSFARLGYEQYF TGTGCCAGCAGCTTTGCCAGATTGGGCTACGAGCAGTACTTC